These T cell receptor beta chains were read from a single sample in a study of T cell responses to AZD1222 COVID-19 vaccine. Assay: immunoSEQ multiplex PCR; the TCRdb copy retains only in-frame clones and omits some. The sample yields approximately 110,000 clones, more than 85% seen once. The sample consisted of peripheral blood, taken on day 0 of AZD1222 vaccination. These receptors all come from an adult in good health. Each CDR3 is given without its conserved first and last residue.

>TRBV7-9|TRBJ1-2
ASRGNGDGYT
>TRBV2|TRBJ1-2
ASSREGTYGYT
>TRBV13|TRBJ2-3
ASSLGLRGASTDTQY
>TRBV27|TRBJ1-5
ASSLSGRLRSNQPQH
>TRBV16|TRBJ2-7
ASSLTRDTYEQY
>TRBV6-5|TRBJ2-5
ASSPAGGAETQY
>TRBV27|TRBJ1-2
ASSLSGQGYGYT
>TRBV5-1|TRBJ1-6
ASSQGTADSPLH
>TRBV3-1/TRBV3-2|TRBJ2-7
ASSPHRGSQY
>TRBV12-5|TRBJ1-1
ASGLLDGTEAF
>TRBV6-1|TRBJ1-3
ASSERGRQSSGNTIY
>TRBV5-8|TRBJ1-4
ASSLAGTGIWEKLF
>TRBV28|TRBJ1-5
ASSLPGNSNQPQH
>TRBV18|TRBJ1-1
ASSNGERTEAF
>TRBV19|TRBJ2-3
ASSQRGLTDTQY
>TRBV28|TRBJ2-7
ASSLGNRGSSYEQY
>TRBV21-1|TRBJ2-2
ASTVGGNTGELF
>TRBV7-8|TRBJ2-7
ASSLLTGGGPYEQY
>TRBV4-3|TRBJ2-3
ASSQDLVGGRADTQY
>TRBV29-1|TRBJ1-2
SATEGFPNYGYT
>TRBV7-3|TRBJ2-2
ASSIGTSTGELF
>TRBV12-5|TRBJ1-2
ASGLLQGANYGYT
>TRBV29-1|TRBJ1-2
SVGTGAGGYT
>TRBV19|TRBJ2-2
ASSIDSSYTGELF
>TRBV11-3|TRBJ1-1
ASSHSDGEAF
>TRBV27|TRBJ1-4
ASSSQGAGEKLF
>TRBV7-2|TRBJ2-3
ASSLGEILAGVRDTQY
>TRBV7-3|TRBJ1-1
ASSQGARTEAF
>TRBV4-1|TRBJ1-1
ASSQPDRLNTEAF
>TRBV28|TRBJ2-1
ASSFPNRASGWGNEQF
>TRBV30|TRBJ2-3
AWSDDSVSDTQY
>TRBV12-3/TRBV12-4|TRBJ2-3
ASSSNTDTQY
>TRBV4-3|TRBJ1-3
ASSQGPGGNTIY
>TRBV9|TRBJ2-3
ASSTSKTDPSTDTQY
>TRBV12-3/TRBV12-4|TRBJ1-2
ASSLNREGFT
>TRBV12-5|TRBJ2-5
ASARTSGSETQY
>TRBV15|TRBJ2-7
ATTGTSGSPYEQY
>TRBV15|TRBJ1-5
ATSRDRSGNQPQH
>TRBV7-2|TRBJ1-5
ASSLWRRGRDQPQH
>TRBV3-1/TRBV3-2|TRBJ1-2
ASSDRLGTTNYGYT
>TRBV30|TRBJ1-6
AWRRSWVNSPLH
>TRBV15|TRBJ2-4
ATSREVDYQNIQY
>TRBV19|TRBJ1-1
ASKDRVNTEAF
>TRBV28|TRBJ1-4
ASSWSQGSEKLF
>TRBV19|TRBJ2-3
ASRRQGGRDTQY